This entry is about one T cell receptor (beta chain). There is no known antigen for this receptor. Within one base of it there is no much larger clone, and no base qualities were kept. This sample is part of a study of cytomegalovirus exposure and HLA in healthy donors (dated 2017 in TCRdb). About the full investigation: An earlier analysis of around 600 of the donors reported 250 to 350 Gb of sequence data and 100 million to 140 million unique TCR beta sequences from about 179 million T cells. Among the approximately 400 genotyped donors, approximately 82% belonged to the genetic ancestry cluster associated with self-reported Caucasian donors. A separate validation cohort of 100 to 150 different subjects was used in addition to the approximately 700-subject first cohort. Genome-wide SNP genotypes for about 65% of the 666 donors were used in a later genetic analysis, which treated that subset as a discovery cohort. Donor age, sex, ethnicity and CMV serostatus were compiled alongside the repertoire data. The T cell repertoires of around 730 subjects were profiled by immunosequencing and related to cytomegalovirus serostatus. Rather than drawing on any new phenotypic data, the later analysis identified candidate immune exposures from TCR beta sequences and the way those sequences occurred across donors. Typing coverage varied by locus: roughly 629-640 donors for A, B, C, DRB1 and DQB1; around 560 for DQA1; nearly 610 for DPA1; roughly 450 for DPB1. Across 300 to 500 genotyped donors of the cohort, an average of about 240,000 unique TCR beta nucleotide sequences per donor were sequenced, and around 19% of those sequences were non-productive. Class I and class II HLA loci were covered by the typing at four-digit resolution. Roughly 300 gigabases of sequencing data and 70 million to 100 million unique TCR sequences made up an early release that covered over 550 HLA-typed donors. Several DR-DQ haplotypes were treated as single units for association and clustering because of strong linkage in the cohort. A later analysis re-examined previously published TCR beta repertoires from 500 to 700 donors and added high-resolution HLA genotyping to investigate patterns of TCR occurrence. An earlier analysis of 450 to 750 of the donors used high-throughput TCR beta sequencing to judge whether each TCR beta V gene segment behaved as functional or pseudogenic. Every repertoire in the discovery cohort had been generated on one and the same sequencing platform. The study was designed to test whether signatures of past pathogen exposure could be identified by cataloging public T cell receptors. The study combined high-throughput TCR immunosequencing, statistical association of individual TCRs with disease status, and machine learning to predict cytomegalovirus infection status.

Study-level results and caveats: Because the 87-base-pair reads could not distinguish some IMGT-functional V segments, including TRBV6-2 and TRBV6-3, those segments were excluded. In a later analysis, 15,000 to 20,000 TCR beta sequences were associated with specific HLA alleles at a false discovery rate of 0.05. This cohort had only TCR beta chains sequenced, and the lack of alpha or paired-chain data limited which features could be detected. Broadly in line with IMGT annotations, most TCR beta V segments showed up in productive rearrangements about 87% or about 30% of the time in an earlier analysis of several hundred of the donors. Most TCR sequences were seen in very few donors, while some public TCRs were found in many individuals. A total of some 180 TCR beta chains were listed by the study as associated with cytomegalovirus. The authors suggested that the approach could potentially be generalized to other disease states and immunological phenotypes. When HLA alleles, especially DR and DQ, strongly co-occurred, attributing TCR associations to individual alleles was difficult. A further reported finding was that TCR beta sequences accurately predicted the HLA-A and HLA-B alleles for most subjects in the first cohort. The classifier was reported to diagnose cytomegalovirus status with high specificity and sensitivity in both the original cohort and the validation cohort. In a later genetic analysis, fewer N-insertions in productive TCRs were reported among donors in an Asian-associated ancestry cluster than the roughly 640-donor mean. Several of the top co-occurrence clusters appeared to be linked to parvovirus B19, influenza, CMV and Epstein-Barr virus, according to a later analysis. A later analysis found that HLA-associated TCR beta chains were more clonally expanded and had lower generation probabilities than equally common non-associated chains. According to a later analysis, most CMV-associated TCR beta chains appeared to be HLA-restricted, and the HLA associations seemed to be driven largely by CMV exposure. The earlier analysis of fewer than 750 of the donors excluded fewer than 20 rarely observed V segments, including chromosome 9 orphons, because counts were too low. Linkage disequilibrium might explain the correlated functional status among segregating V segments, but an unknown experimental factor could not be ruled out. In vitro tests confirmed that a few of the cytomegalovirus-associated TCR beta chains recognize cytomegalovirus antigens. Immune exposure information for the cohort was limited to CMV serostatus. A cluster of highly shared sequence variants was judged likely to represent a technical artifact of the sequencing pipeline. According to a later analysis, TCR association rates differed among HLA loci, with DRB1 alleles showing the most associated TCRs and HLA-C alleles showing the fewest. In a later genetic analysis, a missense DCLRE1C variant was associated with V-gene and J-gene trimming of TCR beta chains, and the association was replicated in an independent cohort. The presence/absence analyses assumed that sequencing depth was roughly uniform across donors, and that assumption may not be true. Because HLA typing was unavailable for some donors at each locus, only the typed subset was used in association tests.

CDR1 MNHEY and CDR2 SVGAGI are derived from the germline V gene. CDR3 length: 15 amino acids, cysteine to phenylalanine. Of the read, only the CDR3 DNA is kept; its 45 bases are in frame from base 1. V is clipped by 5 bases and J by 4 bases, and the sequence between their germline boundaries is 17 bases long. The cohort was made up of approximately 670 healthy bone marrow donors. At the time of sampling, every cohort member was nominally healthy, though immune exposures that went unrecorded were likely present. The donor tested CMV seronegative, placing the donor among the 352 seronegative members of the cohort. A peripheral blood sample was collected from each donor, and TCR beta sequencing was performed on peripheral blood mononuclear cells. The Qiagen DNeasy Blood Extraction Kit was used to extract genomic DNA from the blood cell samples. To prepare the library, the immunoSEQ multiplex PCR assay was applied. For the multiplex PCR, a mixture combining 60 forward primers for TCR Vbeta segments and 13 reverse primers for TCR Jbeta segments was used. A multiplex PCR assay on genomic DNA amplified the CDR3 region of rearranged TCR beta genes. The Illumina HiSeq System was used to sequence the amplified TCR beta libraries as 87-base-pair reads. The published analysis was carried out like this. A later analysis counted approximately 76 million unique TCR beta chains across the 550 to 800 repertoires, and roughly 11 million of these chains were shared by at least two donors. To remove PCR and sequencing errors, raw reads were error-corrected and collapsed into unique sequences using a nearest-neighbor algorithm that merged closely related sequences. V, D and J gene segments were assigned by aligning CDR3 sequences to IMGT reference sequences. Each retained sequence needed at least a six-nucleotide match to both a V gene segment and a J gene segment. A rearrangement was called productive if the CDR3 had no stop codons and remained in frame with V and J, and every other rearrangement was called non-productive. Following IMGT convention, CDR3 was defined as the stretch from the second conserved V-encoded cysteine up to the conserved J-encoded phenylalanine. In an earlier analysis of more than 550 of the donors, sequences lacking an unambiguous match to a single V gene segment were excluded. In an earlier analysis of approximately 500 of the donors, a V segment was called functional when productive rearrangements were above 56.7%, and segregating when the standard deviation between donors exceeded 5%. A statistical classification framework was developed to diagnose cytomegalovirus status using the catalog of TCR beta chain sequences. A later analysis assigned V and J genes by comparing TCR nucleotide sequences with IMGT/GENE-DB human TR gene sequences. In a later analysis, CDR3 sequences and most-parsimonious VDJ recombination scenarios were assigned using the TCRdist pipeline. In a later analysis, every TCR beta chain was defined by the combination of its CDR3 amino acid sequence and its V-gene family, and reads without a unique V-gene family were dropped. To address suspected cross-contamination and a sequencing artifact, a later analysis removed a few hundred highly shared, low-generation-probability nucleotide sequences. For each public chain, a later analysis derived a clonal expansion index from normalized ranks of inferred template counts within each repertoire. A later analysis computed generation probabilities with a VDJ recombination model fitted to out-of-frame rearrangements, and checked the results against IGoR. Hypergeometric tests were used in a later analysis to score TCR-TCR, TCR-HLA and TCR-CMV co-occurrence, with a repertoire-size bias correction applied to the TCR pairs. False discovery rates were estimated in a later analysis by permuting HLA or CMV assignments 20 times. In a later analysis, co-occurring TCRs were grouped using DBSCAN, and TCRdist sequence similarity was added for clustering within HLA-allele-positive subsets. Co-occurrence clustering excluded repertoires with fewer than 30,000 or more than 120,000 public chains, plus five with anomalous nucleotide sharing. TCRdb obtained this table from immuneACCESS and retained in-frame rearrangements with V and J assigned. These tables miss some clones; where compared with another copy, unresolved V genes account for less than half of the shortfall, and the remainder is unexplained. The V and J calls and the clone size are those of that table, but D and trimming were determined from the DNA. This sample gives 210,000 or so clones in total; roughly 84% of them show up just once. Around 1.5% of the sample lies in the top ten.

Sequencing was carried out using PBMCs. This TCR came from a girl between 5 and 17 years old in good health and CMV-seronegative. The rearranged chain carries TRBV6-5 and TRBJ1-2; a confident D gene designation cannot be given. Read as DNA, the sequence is TGTGCCAGCAGTACCCGTGATTCGGGTAGCTATGGCTACACCTTC. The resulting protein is CASSTRDSGSYGYTF.